Each of the 9 T cell receptor beta chains below was sequenced from the same sample in a study of neurological immune-mediated disorders. Via MiXCR, TCRdb re-called the 5' RACE reads, giving one row per CDR3 protein. The sample has about 55,000 distinct CDR3 sequences; 24% are singletons. The sample's time point: technical triplicate 2. Sequencing used PBMCs. Receptor source: a man aged 55 to 70 with HTLV-1-associated myelopathy (HAM/TSP).

The chain employs TRBV14 and TRBJ1-1; perhaps TRBD1 as D (5 bases). Trimming took 4 bases from V and 7 from J, leaving 13 bases between them. Germline values: CDR1 SGHDN, CDR2 FVKESK. The CDR3 extends over 13 amino acids. The CDR3 protein is CASSRNGRGEAFF. DNA for the CDR3: TGTGCCAGCAGCCGAAACGGAAGGGGTGAAGCTTTCTTT.

The J gene is TRBJ1-5, the V gene TRBV19; D gene ambiguous. Trimming shortened V by 3 bases and J by 5 bases, and 23 bases separated the two germline ends. Germline values: CDR1 LNHDA, CDR2 SQIVND (reference sequence). The CDR3 spans 18 residues. DNA of the CDR3: TGTGCCAGTAGTATCCCCGGACTCTCAGCCCGAATTCATCAGCCCCAGCATTTT. Protein sequence: CASSIPGLSARIHQPQHF. The full variable domain, rest sourced from reference TRBV19 and TRBJ1-5, is DGGITQSPKYLFRKEGQNVTLSCEQNLNHDAMYWYRQDPGQGLRLIYYSQIVNDFQKGDIAEGYSVSREKKESFPLTVTSAQKNPTAFYLCASSIPGLSARIHQPQHFGDGTRLSIL.

This clonotype was recorded many times. V gene TRBV4-1 combines with J gene TRBJ2-1, with 9 bases matching TRBD2. CDR1 MGHRA and CDR2 YSYEKL come from the germline V gene. The CDR3 runs 15 residues. The trim removed 2 bases at V and 3 bases at J, leaving 2 bases unmatched. DNA of the CDR3: TGCGCCAGCAGCCAACTAGCGGGATTCTACAATGAGCAGTTCTTC. It translates to CASSQLAGFYNEQFF.

With respect to this clonotype: A much larger clone lies a single base off, so this may be a read error. The chain joins TRBV5-1 to TRBJ2-4; unclear D gene. CDR1 and CDR2 (germline): SGHRS, YFSETQ. This CDR3 comprises 12 residues. V was trimmed by 3 bases and J by 7 bases, leaving 8 bases between them. CDR3 loop: CASSWAGNIQYF. The DNA of the CDR3 is TGCGCCAGCAGCTGGGCCGGGAACATTCAGTACTTC.

This clonotype has at least ten counts. The chain is built from TRBV20-1 and TRBJ2-7; 14 bases fit TRBD2. CDR1 and CDR2 from the germline V gene are DFQATT and SNEGSKA (reference sequence). The length of the CDR3 is 15 residues. Unmatched junction bases numbered 5, after V lost 6 bases and J lost 1 base. The CDR3 sequence is CSATGTSGSSYEQYF. The CDR3, as DNA: TGCAGTGCCACCGGGACTAGCGGGAGTTCCTACGAGCAGTACTTC.

This clonotype appeared many times. The CDR3 coding sequence is TGCAGTGCTAACCACCCAAGACAGGGCGACTACAATGAGCAGTTCTTC. Amino acids: CSANHPRQGDYNEQFF. The gene calls are TRBV20-1 and TRBJ2-1, with 7 bases matching TRBD1. The V segment lost 4 bases and the J segment 3 bases; nucleotides outside the gene matches: 12. The CDR3 covers 16 residues. Germline V gives CDR1 DFQATT, CDR2 SNEGSKA (reference sequence).

Points on this clonotype: Relative to the germline gene, one junction end is altered; a read error may explain this. The rearrangement joins TRBV3-1 to TRBJ2-5, with D perhaps TRBD1 (5 bases). Germline V gene lookup returns CDR1 LGHDT and CDR2 YNNKEL (reference sequence). The CDR3 covers 15 residues. CDR3 nucleotides: TGTGGCAGCAGCCAAACGACAGCGTACCAAGAGACCCAGTACTTC. It translates to CGSSQTTAYQETQYF.

This clonotype was detected many times. The rearrangement links TRBV29-1 to TRBJ1-2; 9 bases are a match to TRBD1. There are 13 residues in the CDR3. V lost 4 bases to trimming and J lost 8 bases; unmatched junction nucleotides: 8. Per germline, CDR1 SQVTM and CDR2 ANQGSEA. In DNA form, the CDR3 reads TGCAGCGTTGGGATACAGGGGGCAGGCGGCTACACCTTC. This encodes CSVGIQGAGGYTF.

This clonotype has at least ten counts. The chain links TRBV29-1 to TRBJ1-1, with D maybe TRBD1 (5 bases). Germline assignment: CDR1 SQVTM and CDR2 ANQGSEA. V was clipped by 6 bases and J by 0 bases, with 17 bases between them. This CDR3 region has 15 residues. The CDR3 loop reads CSVGKAGLMNTEAFF. The CDR3 coding sequence is TGCAGCGTCGGTAAGGCGGGACTTATGAACACTGAAGCTTTCTTT.